This is a list of T cell receptor beta chains from one sample in a study of blood T cell repertoires in COVID-19. Data came from immunoSEQ multiplex PCR; TCRdb stores just in-frame clones and leaves some out. The repertoire includes some 80,000 clones, more than 75% of them detected once, and 8% sits in the top ten. The sample taken for sequencing was peripheral blood. Every receptor here comes from an older man with active or convalescent COVID-19. Both conserved end residues are part of each CDR3. Fields, in order: V gene, D gene, J gene, CDR3 DNA, CDR3 protein. D genes are given only for firm matches.

v_call: TRBV28; d_call: TRBD1; j_call: TRBJ1-1; cdr3_nt: TGTGCCAGCAGTTTATTAAGCAGGGGGCGAACTGAAGCTTTCTTT; cdr3_aa: CASSLLSRGRTEAFF
v_call: TRBV6-2/TRBV6-3; d_call: .; j_call: TRBJ1-6; cdr3_nt: TGTGCCAGCAGCTCGAGGACAGTATCCGGTAATTCACCCCTCCACTTT; cdr3_aa: CASSSRTVSGNSPLHF
v_call: TRBV7-3; d_call: TRBD1; j_call: TRBJ1-2; cdr3_nt: TGTGCCAGCAGCCCCTCACCGGGACAGGGCAACACCTTC; cdr3_aa: CASSPSPGQGNTF
v_call: TRBV11-1; d_call: .; j_call: TRBJ2-2; cdr3_nt: TGTGCCAGCAGCCCGAACAGGGCCCAGGGCACCGGGGAGCTGTTTTTT; cdr3_aa: CASSPNRAQGTGELFF
v_call: TRBV7-9; d_call: TRBD1; j_call: TRBJ1-6; cdr3_nt: TGTGCCAGCAGCCCGTCCGGACAGGGGAATTCACCCCTCCACTTT; cdr3_aa: CASSPSGQGNSPLHF
v_call: TRBV11-2; d_call: .; j_call: TRBJ2-1; cdr3_nt: TGTGCCAGCAGTAACCACAGGGTCCCCCTCTACAATGAGCAGTTCTTC; cdr3_aa: CASSNHRVPLYNEQFF
v_call: TRBV5-1; d_call: .; j_call: TRBJ1-3; cdr3_nt: TGCGCCAGCAGCTTGTCTTCAGGGTACTCTGGAAACACCATATATTTT; cdr3_aa: CASSLSSGYSGNTIYF
v_call: TRBV25-1; d_call: .; j_call: TRBJ1-6; cdr3_nt: TGTGCCAGCAGTGAGACCTACCCCGGGGTAGTGGTCCACTTT; cdr3_aa: CASSETYPGVVVHF
v_call: TRBV5-1; d_call: .; j_call: TRBJ2-3; cdr3_nt: TGCGCCAGCACCCCTGTGTCGATGCGGTCTAGCACAGATACGCAGTATTTT; cdr3_aa: CASTPVSMRSSTDTQYF
v_call: TRBV3-1/TRBV3-2; d_call: TRBD1; j_call: TRBJ1-2; cdr3_nt: TGTGCCAGCAGCCAAGGGGGGACAGGGGGCATGAGCTACACCTTC; cdr3_aa: CASSQGGTGGMSYTF